A selection of T cell receptor beta chains follows, all from one sample in a study of T cells in Graves' hyperthyroidism and ophthalmopathy. TCRdb redid the calling of the multiplex PCR reads with MiXCR, one entry per CDR3 protein. The table includes around 340,000 distinct CDR3 sequences, around 13% detected once. The specimen was blood. The receptors shown here come from a young woman with Graves' hyperthyroidism. CDR3s include the opening cysteine and the closing phenylalanine or tryptophan. A D gene is named only where the DNA matches it firmly. Rows give clone size only sometimes, using once, few, many, or a class for an expanded clone.

clone_size	j_call	v_call	d_call	cdr3_nt	cdr3_aa
many	TRBJ2-1	TRBV9	-	TGTGCCAGCAGCGTAGAAACAGGCTACAATGAGCAGTTCTTC	CASSVETGYNEQFF
-	TRBJ2-1	TRBV19	-	TGTGCCAGTCACCCGCGGGACAGCCACGCTGAGCAGTTCTTC	CASHPRDSHAEQFF
many	TRBJ2-1	TRBV12-3/TRBV12-4	TRBD2	TGTGCCAGCAGTTCGACCGGGACTAGAACCCGGGAGCAGTTCTTC	CASSSTGTRTREQFF
many	TRBJ2-3	TRBV2	-	TGTGCCAGCAGGGTGAGCACAGATACGCAGTATTTT	CASRVSTDTQYF
-	TRBJ2-7	TRBV20-1	TRBD2	TGCAGTGCTAGGTCCGCACTAGCGGGAGTCGAGCAGTACTTC	CSARSALAGVEQYF
few	TRBJ1-2	TRBV12-3/TRBV12-4	-	TGTGCCAGCAGTTTCCAGGTCCGGTCGTTCCGTGGCTACACCTTC	CASSFQVRSFRGYTF
many	TRBJ1-1	TRBV20-1	-	TGCAGTGCTAGTGTGGGCACTGAAGCTTTCTTT	CSASVGTEAFF
many	TRBJ2-7	TRBV20-1	TRBD2	TGCAGTGCTTGGACTAGCGGCACCTACGAGCAGTACTTC	CSAWTSGTYEQYF
many	TRBJ1-2	TRBV12-3/TRBV12-4	-	TGTGCCAGCACCTCCGGCGGGGGGGGCCTTTATGGCTACACCTTC	CASTSGGGGLYGYTF
-	TRBJ2-7	TRBV20-1	TRBD1	TGCAGTGGACAGGGTTCCTACGAGCAGTACTTC	CSGQGSYEQYF
-	TRBJ1-2	TRBV29-1	-	TGCAGCGTTGAGGACGGTATGGTTGGCTACACCTTC	CSVEDGMVGYTF
many	TRBJ1-4	TRBV2	TRBD1	TGTGCCAGCACCGATGGAGGGACAGAAAATGAAAAACTGTTTTTT	CASTDGGTENEKLFF
few	TRBJ1-1	TRBV4-3	-	TGCGCCAGCAGCCAACAAGAGAACACTGAAGCTTTCTTT	CASSQQENTEAFF
few	TRBJ2-6	TRBV11-1	-	TGTGCCAGCAGCCCAAGCCGAGTCTCCGTCCTGACTTTC	CASSPSRVSVLTF
many	TRBJ2-1	TRBV12-5	-	TGTGCTGGTGGTTTCTTCGGGACGGGGGACAATGAGCAGTTCTTC	CAGGFFGTGDNEQFF
many	TRBJ2-3	TRBV2	-	TGTGCCAGCAGGGGACACCAGAGCACAGATACGCAGTATTTT	CASRGHQSTDTQYF
-	TRBJ2-2	TRBV19	-	TGTGCCAGTAGTATATTAGGGGAAGTGGCCGGGGAGCTGTTTTTT	CASSILGEVAGELFF
few	TRBJ2-1	TRBV19	-	TGTGCCAGTAGTATACAGGACTCCTACAATGAGCAGTTCTTC	CASSIQDSYNEQFF
few	TRBJ2-3	TRBV7-3	TRBD2	TGTGCCAGCAGCCCCCGGATTGGGGGACTAGCGGGAGGCACAGATACGCAGTATTTT	CASSPRIGGLAGGTDTQYF
many	TRBJ2-3	TRBV20-1	-	TGCAGTGCGAAGAGGGGGTTAGATACGCAGTATTTT	CSAKRGLDTQYF
-	TRBJ1-5	TRBV20-1	-	TGCCTAGCGAGGGCCCGGTACGGGCGTATTAGCAATCAGCCCCAGCATTTT	CLARARYGRISNQPQHF
medium-sized	TRBJ2-7	TRBV24-1	-	TGTGCCACCAGTGACCGGGACCGCGAGCAGTACTTC	CATSDRDREQYF
-	TRBJ2-1	TRBV29-1	TRBD2	TGCAGCGTTATTCTAGCGGGAGAGCAGTTCTTC	CSVILAGEQFF
many	TRBJ2-3	TRBV11-2	-	TGTGCCAGCAGCTTAGGACGGATATCTAGCACAGATACGCAGTATTTT	CASSLGRISSTDTQYF
-	TRBJ1-2	TRBV19	-	TGTGCCAGTAGCACGGAAGGAATGGGCTACACCTTC	CASSTEGMGYTF
few	TRBJ2-7	TRBV20-1	TRBD2	TGCAGTGCTAGAGATGGGGGACTAGGGGCGGGGTCTTGGGAGCAGTACTTC	CSARDGGLGAGSWEQYF
-	TRBJ2-2	TRBV19	-	TGTGCCAGTAGTATGTCGCCCGGGGAGCTGTTTTTT	CASSMSPGELFF
few	TRBJ1-2	TRBV20-1	-	TGCAGTGTTAAAGACCTGCGCGGCTACACCTTC	CSVKDLRGYTF
many	TRBJ2-5	TRBV24-1	TRBD2	TGTGCCACCAGTGATTTGGGGCTAGCGGAAGAGACCCAGTACTTC	CATSDLGLAEETQYF
-	TRBJ2-2	TRBV18	-	TGTGCCAGCTCACCAGCAGGTTACGGCACCGGGGAGCTGTTTTTT	CASSPAGYGTGELFF
many	TRBJ1-2	TRBV28	-	TGTGCCAGCAGTGCCTCCCCGCGCTATGGCTACACCTTC	CASSASPRYGYTF
-	TRBJ1-6	TRBV2	-	TGTGCCAGCAGTGAAGGGTTGCGGGGTTTTGATAATTCACCCCTCCACTTT	CASSEGLRGFDNSPLHF
few	TRBJ2-3	TRBV20-1	-	TGCAGTGCTCCCACAACGGCTACGCAGTATTTT	CSAPTTATQYF
-	TRBJ2-1	TRBV11-2	-	TGTGCCAGCAGCTTAGGAATGGGAGGCGATGAGCAGTTCTTC	CASSLGMGGDEQFF
-	TRBJ1-5	TRBV4-1	-	TGCGCCAGCAGCCTCCAAGGGGTACTCAATCAGCCCCAGCATTTT	CASSLQGVLNQPQHF
many	TRBJ2-3	TRBV11-3	-	TGTGCCAGCAGCTCCCCAGTCACAGATACGCAGTATTTT	CASSSPVTDTQYF
many	TRBJ2-3	TRBV28	-	TGTGCCAGCAATAGGCCCACAGATACGCAGTATTTT	CASNRPTDTQYF
few	TRBJ2-7	TRBV3-1	-	TGTGCCAGCAGCCAACTCCCCGGGGGTTACGAGCAGTACTTC	CASSQLPGGYEQYF
-	TRBJ2-2	TRBV6-1	-	TGTGCCAGTCACGTGGGGGGGCGCCCCGGGGAGCTGTTTTTT	CASHVGGRPGELFF
-	TRBJ2-2	TRBV10-1	TRBD1	TGCGCCAGCCGTGCCGGCCTTGGACAGGGGAAGACCGGGGAGCTGTTTTTT	CASRAGLGQGKTGELFF
many	TRBJ2-7	TRBV20-1	TRBD1	TGCAGTGCTAGACCGACGACAGGGAAGCCCTTCTCCTACGAGCAGTACTTC	CSARPTTGKPFSYEQYF
many	TRBJ2-3	TRBV24-1	TRBD1	TGTGCCACGAGGGACAGCCCCTCAGATACGCAGTATTTT	CATRDSPSDTQYF
few	TRBJ2-1	TRBV7-7	-	TGTGCTAGCAGCTTGGGGACAACCCCTTTGGGTGAGCAGTTCTTC	CASSLGTTPLGEQFF
-	TRBJ2-7	TRBV7-2	TRBD2	TGTGCCAGCAGCTTAGCGCCAGCGGGAGGCTATTCTGCCTCCTACGAGCAGTACTTC	CASSLAPAGGYSASYEQYF
many	TRBJ2-1	TRBV24-1	TRBD2	TGTGCCACCAGTGACCCGCTAGCGGGTAGAATCGATGAGCAGTTCTTC	CATSDPLAGRIDEQFF
many	TRBJ2-3	TRBV29-1	-	TGCAGCGCGGAGAACGGCTTCACAGATACGCAGTATTTT	CSAENGFTDTQYF
many	TRBJ2-7	TRBV7-8	-	TGTGCCAGCAGCTCGTACAACGAGCAGTACTTC	CASSSYNEQYF
few	TRBJ1-5	TRBV12-3/TRBV12-4	TRBD1	TGTGCCAGCAGTTTCGACAGGGGAAAACAGCCCCGGCATTTT	CASSFDRGKQPRHF
few	TRBJ1-1	TRBV6-2/TRBV6-3	TRBD1	TGTGCCAGCAGGAGAACCGGGACAGGGAACACTGAAGCTTTCTTT	CASRRTGTGNTEAFF
few	TRBJ2-7	TRBV28	TRBD1	TGTGCCAGCGGACCCCCCAGGGGGAAATACGAGCAGTACTTC	CASGPPRGKYEQYF
many	TRBJ2-7	TRBV12-3/TRBV12-4	-	TGTGCCAGCACCCCCGCCGGGTTGGGCTACGAGCAGTACTTC	CASTPAGLGYEQYF
many	TRBJ2-1	TRBV28	-	TGTGCCATCCAGGGGGGGGACAGGTACAATGAGCAGTTCTTC	CAIQGGDRYNEQFF